This passage covers 24 T cell receptor beta chains from one sample sequenced in a study of cytomegalovirus exposure and HLA in healthy donors (dated by TCRdb to 2016 to 2017). Library creation used the immunoSEQ multiplex PCR assay. For the multiplex PCR, a mixture combining 60 forward primers for TCR Vbeta segments and 13 reverse primers for TCR Jbeta segments was used. TCRdb provides this immuneACCESS table in a form limited to in-frame rearrangements. Some clones are lacking; in checked studies, under half of them reflect an unresolved V gene, and why the rest are absent is not known. Present in this sample are under 130,000 clones, roughly 80% of which were seen just once. Approximately 4% of the sample is in the top ten clones. The sequenced material came from PBMCs. The receptors originated from a man aged 50 to 59 in good health and CMV-seropositive.

Here the CDR3 reads CAWSLPLRDQYF. As DNA, the CDR3 is TGTGCCTGGAGCCTCCCGCTGAGGGACCAGTACTTC. This chain joins TRBV30 and TRBJ2-5; possible D gene TRBD2, 5 bases. The V gene's germline CDR1 is GTSNPN and CDR2 SVGIG (reference sequence). Between the trimmed V and J ends, which lost 3 bases and 10 bases, there was a span of 15 bases. The CDR3 runs 12 residues.

This clone was detected once. This chain connects TRBV28 to TRBJ1-2; D is undetermined. The germline gives CDR1 MDHEN, CDR2 SYDVKM. Trimming removed 2 bases at V and 3 bases at J, with 13 bases between. The length of the CDR3 is 15 residues. The CDR3 DNA is TGTGCCAGCAGTTTAAGCCCCGAGGCAGACTATGGCTACACCTTC. Its translation is CASSLSPEADYGYTF.

V usage is TRBV5-1 and J usage is TRBJ2-7; TRBD1 matches at 8 bases. In germline, CDR1 is SGHRS, CDR2 YFSETQ. This CDR3 comprises 14 residues. Trimming at V came to 4 bases and at J to 6 bases, leaving 9 bases not matched to a gene. The CDR3 DNA is TGCGCCAGCAGCATCTACCAGGGGGCGGTCGAGCAGTACTTC. Residues: CASSIYQGAVEQYF. The full variable domain, rest sourced from reference TRBV5-1 and TRBJ2-7, is KAGVTQTPRYLIKTRGQQVTLSCSPISGHRSVSWYQQTPGQGLQFLFEYFSETQRNKGNFPGRFSGRQFSNSRSEMNVSTLELGDSALYLCASSIYQGAVEQYFGPGTRLTVT.

This chain joins TRBV28 and TRBJ2-7; 9 bases agree with TRBD2. J lost 4 bases, V lost 6 bases, and 7 bases had no gene match. CDR1 is MDHEN, CDR2 SYDVKM, per germline. The CDR3 sequence is 14 residues long. The CDR3 DNA sequence: TGTGCCAGCAGGTATAGCGGGAGCGAGTACGAGCAGTACTTC. As protein: CASRYSGSEYEQYF.

The rearrangement uses TRBV19 and TRBJ1-5; no firm D call. CDR3 length: 16 residues. Germline lookup yields CDR1 LNHDA and CDR2 SQIVND (reference sequence). The ends were cut back, 1 base at V and 1 base at J, with 11 bases in the middle. The DNA of the CDR3 is TGTGCCAGTAGTATAGTGGCGGGGATGAGCAATCAGCCCCAGCATTTT. This translates into CASSIVAGMSNQPQHF.

As for this clone: Within the sample, other DNA sequences also encode this same CDR3. The V and J genes are TRBV19 and TRBJ2-7; 10 nucleotides agree with TRBD1. Germline values: CDR1 LNHDA, CDR2 SQIVND (reference sequence). The CDR3 is 14 amino acids. Unmatched junction bases numbered 1, after V lost 3 bases and J lost 2 bases. The CDR3 DNA reads as TGTGCCAGTAGTATGACAGGGGGCACCTACGAGCAGTACTTC. Protein: CASSMTGGTYEQYF.

This clone appeared a single time. The genes are TRBV9 and TRBJ2-7, with 10 bases aligning to TRBD2. CDR1 and CDR2 (germline): SGDLS, YYNGEE. The CDR3 contains 16 residues. Trimming took 3 bases from V and 3 from J; bases not matched to a gene: 9. The CDR3 protein is CASSGGPSGSDYEQYF. The CDR3, as DNA: TGTGCCAGCAGCGGGGGCCCTAGCGGGAGTGACTACGAGCAGTACTTC.

The chain joins TRBV28 to TRBJ2-5; D unresolved. This CDR3 comprises 11 residues. V was clipped by 3 bases and J by 5 bases, with 4 bases between them. CDR1 is MDHEN, CDR2 SYDVKM, per germline. DNA of the CDR3: TGTGCCAGCAGTTTCGGTGAGACCCAGTACTTC. Amino acids: CASSFGETQYF.

This sequence joins TRBV2 and TRBJ2-7, with a tentative D call TRBD1 (6 bases). There are 13 residues in the CDR3. CDR1 SNHLY and CDR2 FYNNEI come from the germline V gene. The V gene lost 6 bases and the J gene lost 0 bases, with 9 bases spanning the gap. The CDR3 sequence is CASSGDISYEQYF. For the CDR3, the DNA is TGTGCCAGCAGCGGGGACATCTCCTACGAGCAGTACTTC.

The chain has TRBV19 and TRBJ2-1, with D possibly matching TRBD1 (5 bases). Deletions cut 1 base from V and 3 bases from J, with 10 bases between. Germline CDR1 is LNHDA and CDR2 is SQIVND (reference sequence). The CDR3 runs 15 residues. CDR3 sequence reads: CASSIGWGHYNEQFF. The CDR3 DNA reads as TGTGCCAGTAGTATAGGGTGGGGCCACTACAATGAGCAGTTCTTC.

This clone showed up just a few times. This chain links TRBV7-2 with TRBJ2-1; 13 nucleotides line up with TRBD2. This CDR3 contains 17 residues. Germline V gives CDR1 SGHTA, CDR2 FQGNSA. Losses at the gene ends were 4 bases for V and 6 bases for J; bases not matched to a gene: 9. CDR3 protein: CASSSTSGRAWGNEQFF. In DNA, the CDR3 is TGTGCCAGCAGCTCCACTAGCGGGAGGGCCTGGGGCAATGAGCAGTTCTTC.

The rearrangement joins TRBV7-2 to TRBJ2-7, with D possibly being TRBD1 (6 bases). The CDR3 has 16 amino acids. Germline V gives CDR1 SGHTA, CDR2 FQGNSA. Deletions cut 5 bases from V and 1 base from J, with 18 bases between. DNA for the CDR3: TGTGCCAGCAGCCCGCGCCGGGACATCGTTTCCTACGAGCAGTACTTC. Protein sequence: CASSPRRDIVSYEQYF.

J is TRBJ2-1 and V is TRBV7-2; possible D gene TRBD2, 6 bases. Germline-derived CDR1 and CDR2 are SGHTA and FQGNSA. The CDR3 has 13 residues. Trimming stripped 5 bases from V and 7 bases from J, with 12 bases between. The CDR3: CASSLWGRNEQFF. The CDR3 DNA follows: TGTGCCAGCAGCCTCTGGGGGAGGAATGAGCAGTTCTTC. Complete variable domain (other parts from reference TRBV7-2 and TRBJ2-1): GAGVSQSPSNKVTEKGKDVELRCDPISGHTALYWYRQSLGQGLEFLIYFQGNSAPDKSGLPSDRFSAERTGGSVSTLTIQRTQQEDSAVYLCASSLWGRNEQFFGPGTRLTVL.

This clone was detected only once. This chain links TRBV11-2 with TRBJ1-3, with a weak D call TRBD1 (5 bases). Germline assignment: CDR1 SGHAT and CDR2 FQNNGV. The CDR3 contains 16 residues. The V and J ends lost 1 base and 2 bases respectively, with 12 bases between them. The CDR3 region is CASSLVGGAPGNTIYF. The CDR3 nucleotides are TGTGCCAGCAGCTTAGTCGGTGGGGCACCTGGAAACACCATATATTTT.

The rearrangement links TRBV7-8 to TRBJ2-5, with TRBD2 as a possible D gene (5 bases). The CDR3 length is 12 residues. Germline V gene data show CDR1 as SGHVS and CDR2 as FQNEAQ. V shed 7 bases and J shed 5 bases, with 11 bases lying between them. CDR3 region: CASNTRRETQYF. DNA for the CDR3: TGTGCCAGCAATACCAGGAGGGAGACCCAGTACTTC.

This chain connects TRBV7-2 to TRBJ2-3, with 11 bases matching TRBD2. The V and J ends lost 6 bases and 2 bases, in that order; junction bases with no gene match: 7. Germline lookup yields CDR1 SGHTA and CDR2 FQGNSA. The CDR3 covers 16 residues. The CDR3 protein is CASRLGTSGPTDTQYF. In DNA form, the CDR3 reads TGTGCCAGCAGACTTGGGACTAGCGGCCCCACAGATACGCAGTATTTT.

This clone was recorded once. The CDR3, as DNA: TGTGCCAGCAGTCTACGCGGGGCTTACTCCTACAATGAGCAGTTCTTC. Translation: CASSLRGAYSYNEQFF. The rearrangement links TRBV27 to TRBJ2-1, with D perhaps TRBD2 (6 bases). Trimming shortened V by 5 bases and J by 0 bases, and 14 bases separated the two germline ends. Germline-derived CDR1 and CDR2 are MNHEY and SMNVEV (reference sequence). This CDR3 spans 16 amino acids.

This clone was seen only a few times. The CDR3 loop is CASSPTGVGSYEQYF. CDR3 bases: TGTGCCAGCAGCCCCACAGGGGTGGGCTCCTACGAGCAGTACTTC. The chain uses TRBV7-9 and TRBJ2-7, with 7 nucleotides matching TRBD1. CDR1 is SEHNR and CDR2 is FQNEAQ in the germline V gene (reference sequence). The CDR3 covers 15 residues. V lost 5 bases and J lost 0; bases outside the gene matches: 7.

The count of this clone is one. The chain is built from TRBV29-1 and TRBJ1-2, with unresolved D. Germline loops: CDR1 SQVTM, CDR2 ANQGSEA. Trimming removed 2 bases at V and 0 bases at J, with 7 bases between. CDR3 length: 13 amino acids. CDR3 sequence (DNA): TGCAGCGTTGAAACTCCCGCTAACTATGGCTACACCTTC. It is translated as CSVETPANYGYTF.

This CDR3 reads CASSLASGSSYEQYF. The DNA of the CDR3 is TGTGCCAGCAGCTTGGCTAGCGGGAGCTCCTACGAGCAGTACTTC. The rearrangement joins TRBV5-4 to TRBJ2-5; 10 positions match TRBD2. The last part of the DNA fits TRBJ2-7 better; the J call may be wrong. CDR3 length: 15 residues. Germline values: CDR1 SGHNT, CDR2 YYREEE (reference sequence).

This chain uses TRBV18 with TRBJ2-7, with TRBD2 identical over 11 bases. Germline values: CDR1 KGHSH, CDR2 LQKENI. J was trimmed by 0 bases and V by 6 bases; bases with no gene match: 4. The CDR3 is 15 amino acids. Here the CDR3 DNA reads TGTGCCAGCTCGAGCGGACTAGCGGGCTCCTACGAGCAGTACTTC. Its protein product is CASSSGLAGSYEQYF.

The rearrangement uses TRBV5-5 and TRBJ2-1, with 11 positions matching TRBD2. V dropped 2 bases and J dropped 0; count of bases not matched to a gene: 7. The CDR3 spans 18 residues. The germline gives CDR1 SGHKS, CDR2 YYEKEE (reference sequence). For the CDR3, the DNA is TGTGCCAGCAGCTTAGTAGCGGGAGGGCCGGGCTCCTACAATGAGCAGTTCTTC. Amino acids: CASSLVAGGPGSYNEQFF.

The chain recombines TRBV27 with TRBJ2-5; 8 bases align to TRBD2. The end of the DNA fits TRBJ2-7 better, so the J call may be wrong. The CDR3 is made up of 14 amino acids. The germline gives CDR1 MNHEY, CDR2 SMNVEV (reference sequence). In DNA, the CDR3 is TGTGCCAGCAGTCCCATCGGGGGGGTCCACGAGCAGTACTTC. Protein: CASSPIGGVHEQYF.

The chain employs TRBV6-5 and TRBJ1-2, with 10 bases matching TRBD1. Trimming took 5 bases from V and 7 from J; bases not matched to a gene: 4. Germline CDR1 reads MNHEY; CDR2 reads SVGAGI. The CDR3 extends over 13 amino acids. CDR3 protein: CASSEGTGAGYTF. CDR3 nucleotides: TGTGCCAGCAGTGAAGGGACAGGGGCTGGCTACACCTTC.